A selection of T cell receptor beta chains follows, all from one sample in a study of siplizumab effects on memory and regulatory T cells. Measured with immunoSEQ multiplex PCR; TCRdb has only the in-frame clones, and not every one. The table lists roughly 92,000 clones, around 94% of them singletons. Sequenced material: non-Treg CD4+ T cells sorted from blood. The receptors come from a human donor in good health. Both conserved end residues are part of each CDR3. The D gene is left open where the match is weak. Some rows mark clone size as missing; the rest say once, few, many or name a class of expanded clone.

TRBJ1-2 . . TRBV5-6 TGTGCCAGCAGCTTGGAACAGGGCTATGGCTACACCTTC CASSLEQGYGYTF
TRBJ2-5 . . TRBV4-3 TGCGCCAGCAGCCAAGATCAGTGGGGGACCCAGTACTTC CASSQDQWGTQYF
TRBJ2-5 . . TRBV5-1 TGCGCCAGCAGCCAGAAAGAGACCCAGTACTTC CASSQKETQYF
TRBJ1-1 . . TRBV10-1 TGCGCCAGCAGTGAATGGGGGAGCACTGAAGCTTTCTTT CASSEWGSTEAFF
TRBJ2-5 . . TRBV21-1 TGTGCCAGCAGCAAAAACCCTGGACAGCAAGAGACCCAGTACTTC CASSKNPGQQETQYF
TRBJ1-2 . . TRBV5-6 TGTGCCAGCAGTAGGGACGGCTTTAACTATGGCTACACCTTC CASSRDGFNYGYTF
TRBJ1-5 . TRBD1 TRBV6-6 TGTGCCAGCAGTCCCCGGACAGGGGGGGACAATCAGCCCCAGCATTTT CASSPRTGGDNQPQHF
TRBJ1-2 . . TRBV6-5 TGTGCCAGCAGTTACTCTACAGCTAACTATGGCTACACCTTC CASSYSTANYGYTF
TRBJ2-7 . TRBD2 TRBV11-2 TGTGCCAGCAGCTTCGACAGCGGGATCGAGCAGTACTTC CASSFDSGIEQYF
TRBJ1-1 . . TRBV18 TGTGCCAGCTCAGCCGTAACGGCAATAAACACTGAAGCTTTCTTT CASSAVTAINTEAFF
TRBJ1-6 . . TRBV7-9 TGTGCCAGCAGCTTAGCGCCGGGGGGAGGTACCCTCCACTTT CASSLAPGGGTLHF
TRBJ2-1 once TRBD2 TRBV6-5 TGTGCCAGCAGTTACTCTCGCGGGAGAAGTCGCAATGAGCAGTTCTTC CASSYSRGRSRNEQFF
TRBJ2-3 . . TRBV4-1 TGCGCCAGCAGCCCTAGCAGGGACACGGGGGGCACAGATACGCAGTATTTT CASSPSRDTGGTDTQYF
TRBJ1-2 few . TRBV2 TGTGCCAGCAGTCGGGACTCCCTCTATGGCTACACCTTC CASSRDSLYGYTF
TRBJ2-7 once . TRBV7-9 TGTGCCAGCAGGCGCGAGGGGGGCGTGCAGTACTTC CASRREGGVQYF
TRBJ2-6 . . TRBV5-1 TGCGCCAGCAGCTTCCGGGCTGGGGCCAACGTCCTGACTTTC CASSFRAGANVLTF
TRBJ2-5 . TRBD2 TRBV2 TGTGCCAGCAGTTTGAGGGAGGGCCATGAGACCCAGTACTTC CASSLREGHETQYF
TRBJ1-1 . . TRBV6-5 TGTGCCAGCAGTTACCTTCCGGACACTAACACTGAAGCTTTCTTT CASSYLPDTNTEAFF
TRBJ1-3 few . TRBV28 TGTGCCAGCAGTTTGACAGGCTCTGGAAACACCATATATTTT CASSLTGSGNTIYF